A single sample gave rise to the 4 T cell receptor beta chains below, sequenced in a study of blood T cell repertoires in COVID-19. Data came from immunoSEQ multiplex PCR; TCRdb stores just in-frame clones and leaves some out. The sample shows hundreds of thousands of clones, approximately 90% of them seen only once. The specimen sequenced was peripheral blood. The source is a woman aged 40-49 years who had recovered from COVID-19.

The rearrangement uses TRBV9 and TRBJ1-2; unclear D gene. Trimming removed 3 bases from V and 6 bases from J, with 15 bases in between. This CDR3 is built from 14 residues. Germline V gene data show CDR1 as SGDLS and CDR2 as YYNGEE. CDR3: CASSAGWVGDGYTF. The CDR3, as DNA: TGTGCCAGCAGCGCGGGGTGGGTCGGGGATGGCTACACCTTC.

This clone was counted a few times. Here the CDR3 reads CASSPGGRQPQHF. The CDR3 nucleotides are TGTGCCAGCAGTCCGGGGGGCCGTCAGCCCCAGCATTTT. The chain employs TRBV7-9 and TRBJ1-5, with a weak D call TRBD1 (6 bases). The ends were cut back, 6 bases at V and 6 bases at J, with 12 bases in the middle. The CDR3 sequence is 13 residues long. The V gene's germline CDR1 is SEHNR and CDR2 FQNEAQ (reference sequence).

The chain combines TRBV6-5 with TRBJ2-2, with 7 bases aligning to TRBD1. The V gene's germline CDR1 is MNHEY and CDR2 SVGAGI. This CDR3 contains 14 residues. The V and J ends lost 6 bases and 6 bases, in that order; junction bases with no gene match: 7. The CDR3 protein is CASSTRQGAGELFF. The CDR3 nucleotides are TGTGCCAGCAGCACTAGACAGGGTGCCGGGGAGCTGTTTTTT.

The V call is TRBV24-1, the J call TRBJ2-3; 10 positions match TRBD2. Germline CDR1 KGHDR, CDR2 SFDVKD. CDR3 size: 16 residues. The junction had 6 bases not matched to a gene; V was cut back by 0 bases and J by 7 bases. CDR3 coding DNA: TGTGCCACCAGTGATTTGGGAGCGGGAGGGGAGAATACGCAGTATTTT. This encodes CATSDLGAGGENTQYF.